This is a list of T cell receptor beta chains from one sample in a study of cytomegalovirus exposure and HLA in healthy donors. Sequenced by immunoSEQ multiplex PCR; TCRdb stores in-frame clones only, minus some. The sample includes 90,000 to 120,000 clones, about 80% of them seen just once. What was sequenced was PBMCs. These receptors came from a man younger than 40 in good health and CMV-seronegative. CDR3s include the opening cysteine and the closing phenylalanine or tryptophan. Fields, in order: J gene, D gene, V gene, clone size, CDR3 protein, CDR3 DNA. A D gene is named only where the DNA matches it firmly. Clone size is shown for a subset of rows, as once, few, many or a class of expanded clone.

TRBJ2-6,TRBD1,TRBV7-9,NA,CASSFGQAGANVLTF,TGTGCCAGCAGCTTCGGACAGGCAGGGGCCAACGTCCTGACTTTC
TRBJ2-5,NA,TRBV28,NA,CASSLFRTQGETQYF,TGTGCCAGCAGTTTATTCCGGACTCAGGGGGAGACCCAGTACTTC
TRBJ2-5,NA,TRBV2,few,CASSVRQQETQYF,TGTGCCAGCAGTGTCCGCCAGCAAGAGACCCAGTACTTC
TRBJ2-5,NA,TRBV6-1,once,CASKTGPYQETQYF,TGTGCCAGCAAAACAGGGCCGTACCAAGAGACCCAGTACTTC
TRBJ2-7,TRBD1,TRBV19,NA,CASSASGTGGLYEQYF,TGTGCCAGTAGTGCCTCCGGGACAGGGGGGCTCTACGAGCAGTACTTC
TRBJ1-5,NA,TRBV19,NA,CASSMEVREPQHF,TGTGCCAGTAGTATGGAGGTTAGGGAGCCCCAGCATTTT
TRBJ1-1,NA,TRBV5-6,NA,CASSFVRGSTEAFF,TGTGCCAGCAGCTTTGTTAGGGGGAGCACTGAAGCTTTCTTT
TRBJ1-4,TRBD1,TRBV19,NA,CASSMRGQVNEKLFF,TGTGCCAGTAGTATGCGGGGACAGGTTAATGAAAAACTGTTTTTT
TRBJ1-3,TRBD1,TRBV30,NA,CAWKGGQGAGNTIYF,TGTGCCTGGAAGGGGGGACAGGGGGCTGGAAACACCATATATTTT
TRBJ2-1,TRBD1,TRBV7-8,once,CASSLPGTGVGEQFF,TGTGCCAGCAGCCTTCCAGGGACAGGGGTTGGTGAGCAGTTCTTC
TRBJ2-3,TRBD2,TRBV29-1,NA,CSLNSGGPTDTQYF,TGCAGCCTAAATAGCGGGGGGCCCACAGATACGCAGTATTTT
TRBJ2-7,NA,TRBV19,NA,CASSMRGRKYF,TGTGCCAGTAGTATGCGGGGTAGGAAGTACTTC
TRBJ1-1,TRBD1,TRBV6-1,NA,CASQDRGLGTEAFF,TGTGCCAGTCAAGACAGGGGGTTGGGTACTGAAGCTTTCTTT
TRBJ2-3,NA,TRBV5-1,NA,CASSLGTPQADTQYF,TGCGCCAGCAGCCTAGGGACACCGCAAGCAGATACGCAGTATTTT